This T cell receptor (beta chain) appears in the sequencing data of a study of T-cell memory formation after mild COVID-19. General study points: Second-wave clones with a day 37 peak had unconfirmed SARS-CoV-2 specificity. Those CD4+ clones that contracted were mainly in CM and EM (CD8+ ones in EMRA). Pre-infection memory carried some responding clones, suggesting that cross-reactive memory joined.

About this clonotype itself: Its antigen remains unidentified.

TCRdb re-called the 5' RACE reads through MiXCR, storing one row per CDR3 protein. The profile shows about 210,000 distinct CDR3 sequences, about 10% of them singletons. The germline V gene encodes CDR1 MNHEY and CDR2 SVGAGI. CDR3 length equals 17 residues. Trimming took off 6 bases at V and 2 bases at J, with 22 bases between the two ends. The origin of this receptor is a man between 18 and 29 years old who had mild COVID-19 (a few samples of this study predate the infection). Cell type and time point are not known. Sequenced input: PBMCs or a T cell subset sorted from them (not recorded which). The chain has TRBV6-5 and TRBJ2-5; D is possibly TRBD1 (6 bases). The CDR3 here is CASSSTSKVGQQETQYF. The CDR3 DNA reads TGTGCCAGCAGCTCTACGTCAAAAGTAGGACAGCAAGAGACCCAGTACTTC.